This T cell receptor beta chain was captured in a study of cytomegalovirus exposure and HLA in healthy donors. Study findings and constraints: A later analysis associated approximately 17,000 TCR beta sequences with HLA alleles at a 0.05 false discovery rate. Presence/absence analyses assumed roughly uniform sequencing depth across donors, which may not hold. Per a prior analysis, the majority of TCR beta V segments were productive roughly 90% or roughly 30% of the time. TCR beta V- and J-gene trimming, according to a later analysis, was linked to a missense DCLRE1C variant.

A word on this clone: Its antigen remains unknown.

The CDR3 sequence is 15 residues long. The germline V gene encodes CDR1 MNHEY and CDR2 SMNVEV (reference sequence). Trimming took 3 bases from V and 4 from J, leaving 12 bases between them. The PCR ran on 60 Vbeta and 13 Jbeta primers. Data came from immunoSEQ multiplex PCR; TCRdb stores just in-frame clones and leaves some out. The data show around 190,000 clones, more than 85% seen once. This sequence was found in a woman younger than 30 in good health and CMV-seronegative. Sequences were obtained from PBMCs. The rearrangement uses TRBV27 and TRBJ2-2; maybe TRBD1 (5 bases). This CDR3 is CASSFWGPPTGELFF. DNA of the CDR3: TGTGCCAGCAGTTTTTGGGGCCCCCCCACCGGGGAGCTGTTTTTT.